A selection of T cell receptor beta chains follows, all from one sample in a study of cytomegalovirus exposure and HLA in healthy donors. Profiled with immunoSEQ multiplex PCR; TCRdb holds only in-frame clones, not every one. The table shows some 180,000 clones, with 75% to 85% occurring only once. The sequenced sample consisted of PBMCs. The receptors come from a woman in her 30s in good health and CMV-seropositive. Each CDR3 is given with its conserved first and last residue. A D gene is named only where the DNA matches it firmly. Only some rows state a clone size, as once, few, many or a class for expanded clones.

TRBD1 | - | TRBJ1-6 | TRBV5-5 | CASTPTGVSVSPLHF | TGTGCCAGCACCCCAACAGGGGTGTCTGTTTCACCCCTCCACTTT
- | - | TRBJ1-6 | TRBV10-3 | CAIGVGASPLHF | TGTGCCATCGGAGTGGGGGCTTCACCCCTCCACTTT
- | - | TRBJ2-5 | TRBV7-9 | CASSLVSGGETQYF | TGTGCCAGCAGCTTAGTATCAGGGGGGGAGACCCAGTACTTC
TRBD1 | - | TRBJ2-3 | TRBV28 | CASSSLAGTGIKGISTDTQYF | TGTGCCAGCAGTTCCCTGGCCGGGACAGGGATCAAGGGGATTAGCACAGATACGCAGTATTTT
- | - | TRBJ2-2 | TRBV5-6 | CASSLVARGYNTGELFF | TGTGCCAGCAGCTTGGTGGCCCGGGGATATAACACCGGGGAGCTGTTTTTT
TRBD2 | - | TRBJ2-1 | TRBV6-5 | CASSSTSGRAYEQFF | TGTGCCAGCAGCTCGACTAGCGGGAGGGCATATGAGCAGTTCTTC
- | - | TRBJ1-2 | TRBV19 | CASSTPWGNGYTF | TGTGCCAGTAGCACCCCGTGGGGCAATGGCTACACCTTC
TRBD2 | - | TRBJ2-1 | TRBV6-4 | CASSPGLASNEQFF | TGTGCCAGTAGCCCGGGACTAGCGTCCAATGAGCAGTTCTTC
- | - | TRBJ1-1 | TRBV6-5 | CASRLTQNTEAFF | TGTGCCAGCAGGCTGACACAGAACACTGAAGCTTTCTTT
- | few | TRBJ1-5 | TRBV28 | CASRSGTNQPQHF | TGTGCCAGCAGGTCTGGGACAAATCAGCCCCAGCATTTT
- | - | TRBJ2-1 | TRBV7-2 | CASSLFPRGSRSSYNEQFF | TGTGCCAGCAGCTTATTCCCCAGGGGTAGCCGGAGCTCCTACAATGAGCAGTTCTTC
- | - | TRBJ1-5 | TRBV28 | CASSSLAKTGVIKPQHF | TGTGCCAGCAGTTCCCTTGCGAAGACCGGGGTAATCAAGCCCCAGCATTTT
- | - | TRBJ2-5 | TRBV9 | CASSVERLLGETQYF | TGTGCCAGCAGCGTAGAGCGGCTGTTGGGAGAGACCCAGTACTTC
- | - | TRBJ2-1 | TRBV2 | CASSARILRAYNEQFF | TGTGCCAGCAGCGCTAGAATTCTTCGTGCCTACAATGAGCAGTTCTTC
- | once | TRBJ2-7 | TRBV30 | CAWSRGGVYEQYF | TGTGCCTGGAGCAGGGGTGGGGTATACGAGCAGTACTTC
TRBD2 | - | TRBJ2-7 | TRBV11-3 | CASSARLAGEGEQYF | TGTGCCAGCAGCGCCAGACTAGCGGGAGAAGGCGAGCAGTACTTC
- | - | TRBJ2-7 | TRBV11-1 | CASSLGRRDSSSYEQYF | TGTGCCAGCAGCTTGGGGAGGCGGGACTCGAGCTCCTACGAGCAGTACTTC
- | - | TRBJ1-1 | TRBV5-4 | CASSLAGGKPEAFF | TGTGCCAGCAGCTTGGCAGGTGGCAAACCGGAAGCTTTCTTT
TRBD1 | few | TRBJ1-4 | TRBV19 | CASRLRTGRDEKLFF | TGTGCCAGTAGATTAAGGACAGGGCGCGATGAAAAACTGTTTTTT
- | - | TRBJ2-7 | TRBV21-1 | CASSKGGLGLAEYEQYF | TGTGCCAGCAGCAAAGGGGGGTTGGGACTAGCGGAGTACGAGCAGTACTTC
TRBD1 | few | TRBJ2-5 | TRBV7-9 | CSSSLQGVEETQYF | TGTTCCAGCAGCTTACAGGGGGTGGAGGAGACCCAGTACTTC
- | - | TRBJ2-5 | TRBV6-6 | CASSSGGETQYF | TGTGCCAGCAGTTCCGGAGGGGAGACCCAGTACTTC
- | - | TRBJ1-5 | TRBV28 | CASSPPDRQPQHF | TGTGCCAGCAGTCCTCCCGACAGGCAGCCCCAGCATTTT
- | few | TRBJ1-1 | TRBV5-6 | CASTLAPRTEAFF | TGTGCCAGCACCTTGGCTCCTAGGACTGAAGCTTTCTTT
TRBD2 | - | TRBJ2-5 | TRBV19 | CASASGTSGTTGETQYF | TGTGCCAGTGCCTCCGGGACTAGCGGGACCACAGGGGAGACCCAGTACTTC
TRBD2 | - | TRBJ2-1 | TRBV4-1 | CASSQTGLGRGGNNEQFF | TGCGCCAGCAGCCAAACTGGCCTTGGGCGGGGGGGTAACAATGAGCAGTTCTTC
TRBD2 | - | TRBJ2-1 | TRBV7-2 | CASSWRMGGNEQFF | TGTGCCAGCAGCTGGAGGATGGGGGGGAATGAGCAGTTCTTC
- | - | TRBJ1-1 | TRBV15 | CATSIGQLNTEAFF | TGTGCCACCAGCATAGGACAGCTGAACACTGAAGCTTTCTTT
- | - | TRBJ2-3 | TRBV5-4 | CASKQGLGTDTQYF | TGTGCCAGCAAGCAGGGGCTCGGCACAGATACGCAGTATTTT